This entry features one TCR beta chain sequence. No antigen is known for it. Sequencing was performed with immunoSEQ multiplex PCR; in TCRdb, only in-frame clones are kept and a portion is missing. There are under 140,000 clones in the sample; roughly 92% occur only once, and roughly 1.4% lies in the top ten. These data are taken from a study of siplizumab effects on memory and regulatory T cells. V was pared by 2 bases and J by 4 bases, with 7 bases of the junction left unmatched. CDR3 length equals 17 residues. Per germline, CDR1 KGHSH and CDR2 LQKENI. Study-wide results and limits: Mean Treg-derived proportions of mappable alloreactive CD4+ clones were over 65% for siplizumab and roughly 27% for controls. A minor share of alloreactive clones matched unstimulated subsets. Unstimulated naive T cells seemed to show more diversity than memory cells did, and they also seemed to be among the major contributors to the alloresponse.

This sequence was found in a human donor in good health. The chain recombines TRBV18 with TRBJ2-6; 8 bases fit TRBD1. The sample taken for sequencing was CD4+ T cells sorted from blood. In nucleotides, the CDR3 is TGTGCCAGCTCACCATATACAGGGGGTTCCGGGGCCAACGTCCTGACTTTC. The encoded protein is CASSPYTGGSGANVLTF. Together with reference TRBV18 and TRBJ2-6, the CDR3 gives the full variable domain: NAGVMQNPRHLVRRRGQEARLRCSPMKGHSHVYWYRQLPEEGLKFMVYLQKENIIDESGMPKERFSAEFPKEGPSILRIQQVVRGDSAAYFCASSPYTGGSGANVLTFGAGSRLTVL.